The 16 T cell receptor beta chains listed next were all sequenced from one sample in a study of blood T cells in healthy people across ages. Next came a second PCR, run for about 7 to 12 cycles, which used a sample-barcoded 5' primer along with a J-beta primer mix. Each CDR3 protein gets one entry after TCRdb re-called the 5' RACE reads with MiXCR. The sample consists of roughly 1.5 million distinct CDR3 sequences, roughly 43% of them appearing once. Sequencing was carried out using blood. These receptors were taken from a woman aged 18-30 years in good health.

A word on this clonotype: A junction end diverges from the germline sequence, so it may reflect a read error. This chain uses TRBV20-1 with TRBJ1-4; 9 bases agree with TRBD1. Germline CDR1 DFQATT, CDR2 SNEGSKA (reference sequence). CDR3 length: 13 amino acids. This CDR3 is CSATDRGGEKMFF. CDR3 nucleotide sequence: TGCAGTGCTACGGACAGGGGAGGGGAAAAAATGTTTTTT.

The rearrangement links TRBV3-1 to TRBJ2-7; D perhaps matches TRBD1 (6 bases). The V gene lost 4 bases and the J gene lost 0 bases, with 16 bases spanning the gap. The CDR3 covers 16 residues. CDR1 is LGHDT and CDR2 is YNNKEL in the germline V gene (reference sequence). CDR3 nucleotide sequence: TGTGCCAGCAGCCCCGGGACAACATGGAACTCCTACGAGCAGTACTTC. Its translation: CASSPGTTWNSYEQYF.

A remark on this clonotype: At one of its ends the junction is not consistent with the germline gene, which may arise from a read error. The chain links TRBV7-9 to TRBJ1-2; D might be TRBD1 (5 bases). The CDR3 has 14 amino acids. The germline V gene encodes CDR1 SEHNR and CDR2 FQNEAQ (reference sequence). CDR3 region: CASRLGERPFLYTF. The DNA of the CDR3 is TGTGCCAGCCGCTTGGGGGAGAGGCCTTTTCTCTACACCTTC.

The chain couples TRBV5-6 to TRBJ1-4; tentatively, D is TRBD1 (5 bases). V lost 3 bases, J lost 5 bases, and 11 bases lay in between. Germline V gene data show CDR1 as SGHDT and CDR2 as YYEEEE. The CDR3 totals 14 residues. The CDR3, as DNA: TGTGCCAGCAGCTATGACAGAAAAAATGAAAAACTGTTTTTT. Protein: CASSYDRKNEKLFF.

With regard to this clonotype: Being one base from a much bigger clone, this may be a read error. The chain links TRBV25-1 to TRBJ1-1, with D perhaps TRBD1 (5 bases). The CDR3 sequence is 12 residues long. The V end was cut by 10 bases, the J end by 0 bases, with 9 bases between. CDR1 and CDR2 (germline): MGHDK, SYGVNS. DNA of the CDR3: TGTGCCAACAGACAGATGAACACTGAAGCTTTCTTT. As protein: CANRQMNTEAFF.

This clonotype was recorded a few times. This chain joins TRBV6-5 and TRBJ2-3; 7 positions agree with TRBD1. The CDR3 totals 13 residues. CDR1 is MNHEY and CDR2 is SVGAGI in the germline V gene. The trim removed 8 bases at V and 5 bases at J, leaving 7 bases unmatched. This CDR3 is CASATGEQDTQYF. In DNA form, the CDR3 reads TGTGCCAGCGCAACAGGGGAACAAGATACGCAGTATTTT.

This clonotype was detected a few times. This rearrangement joins TRBV19 to TRBJ1-2; D gene uncertain. This CDR3 has 12 residues. Germline V lookup: CDR1 LNHDA, CDR2 SQIVND (reference sequence). The germline V and J ends were trimmed by 3 bases and 6 bases, with 8 bases remaining between them. The CDR3 DNA reads TGTGCCAGTAGTATGGGCGTCCATGGCTACACCTTC. It specifies CASSMGVHGYTF.

In its sample, this clonotype was seen a few times. The CDR3 nucleotides read TGTGCCACCGACAGGGGAACTAATGAAAAACTGTTTTTT. Translated, it gives CATDRGTNEKLFF. The chain is built from TRBV6-5 and TRBJ1-4, with 8 bases lining up with TRBD1. This CDR3 is built from 13 residues. The germline gives CDR1 MNHEY, CDR2 SVGAGI. The V and J ends lost 10 bases and 1 base, in that order; junction bases with no gene match: 2.

This clonotype was seen at least ten times. The CDR3, as DNA: TGCGCCAGCAGCCAGGAGGGATCGACTAATGAAAAACTGTTTTTT. Amino acid sequence: CASSQEGSTNEKLFF. The chain couples TRBV4-1 to TRBJ1-4, with D unclear. Trimming took 3 bases from V and 2 from J, leaving 10 bases between them. The CDR3 has 15 residues. Germline CDR1 is MGHRA and CDR2 is YSYEKL.

This clonotype was seen more than once but under ten times. V and J are TRBV12-3 or TRBV12-4 and TRBJ2-5; 12 bases fit TRBD2. This CDR3 is 16 amino acids long. V lost 2 bases to trimming and J lost 11 bases; unmatched junction nucleotides: 12. CDR3 amino acids: CASSLKGLAGFNEQYF. In DNA form, the CDR3 reads TGTGCCAGCAGTTTAAAGGGACTAGCGGGCTTCAATGAGCAGTACTTC.

The chain links TRBV6-2 or TRBV6-3 to TRBJ2-7; TRBD2 aligns across 7 bases. Germline values: CDR1 MNHEY, CDR2 SVGEGT. The CDR3 totals 14 residues. Unmatched junction bases numbered 6, after V lost 2 bases and J lost 5 bases. CDR3 loop: CASSYGRGADEQYF. The CDR3 DNA follows: TGTGCCAGCAGTTACGGGAGGGGCGCAGACGAGCAGTACTTC.

The J gene is TRBJ1-1, the V gene TRBV12-3 or TRBV12-4; a weak D match, TRBD1 (6 bases). This CDR3 comprises 15 residues. V lost 6 bases and J 0 bases, leaving 14 bases between the germline ends. CDR3 in amino acids: CASRYRDTLNTEAFF. The CDR3 DNA sequence: TGTGCCAGCAGGTACCGGGACACCCTGAACACTGAAGCTTTCTTT.

The rearrangement links TRBV12-3 or TRBV12-4 to TRBJ1-1; perhaps TRBD1 as D (5 bases). CDR3 length: 15 residues. The germline V and J ends were trimmed by 5 bases and 5 bases, with 18 bases remaining between them. The DNA for the CDR3 is TGTGCCAGCAGTGACCGCGGGCAGGGAGGAACTGAAGCTTTCTTT. It encodes CASSDRGQGGTEAFF.

The V and J genes are TRBV12-3 or TRBV12-4 and TRBJ2-1, with 9 bases aligning to TRBD2. V shed 6 bases, J shed 6 bases, and the junction held 9 bases outside the gene matches. CDR3 length equals 15 residues. CDR3 in amino acids: CASSPNAGGRNEQFF. CDR3 bases: TGTGCCAGCAGCCCCAACGCGGGGGGGCGCAATGAGCAGTTCTTC.

This clonotype was counted a few times. The chain joins TRBV6-5 to TRBJ2-1; D gene uncertain. The ends were cut back, 2 bases at V and 7 bases at J, with 9 bases in the middle. Germline V gene data show CDR1 as MNHEY and CDR2 as SVGAGI. The CDR3 has 13 amino acids. The DNA for the CDR3 is TGTGCCAGCAGTTACGACCCTTTAAATGAGCAGTTCTTC. Protein: CASSYDPLNEQFF.

V gene TRBV4-3 combines with J gene TRBJ2-1, with no clear D. The V and J ends lost 0 bases and 4 bases respectively, with 10 bases between them. The CDR3 sequence is 15 residues long. CDR1 and CDR2 (germline): LGHNA, YSLEER. The chain's CDR3 is CASSQEALEYNEQFF. The CDR3 bases are TGCGCCAGCAGCCAAGAGGCCCTAGAATACAATGAGCAGTTCTTC.